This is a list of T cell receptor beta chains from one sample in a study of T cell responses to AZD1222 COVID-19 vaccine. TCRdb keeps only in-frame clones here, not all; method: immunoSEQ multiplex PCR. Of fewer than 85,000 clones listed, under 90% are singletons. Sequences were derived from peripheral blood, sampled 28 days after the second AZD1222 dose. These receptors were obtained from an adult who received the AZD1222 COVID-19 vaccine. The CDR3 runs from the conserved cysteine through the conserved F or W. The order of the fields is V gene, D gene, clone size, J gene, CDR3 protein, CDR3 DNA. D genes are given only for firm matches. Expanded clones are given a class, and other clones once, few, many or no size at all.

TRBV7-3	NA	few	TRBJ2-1	CASSLRGPYNEQFF	TGTGCCAGCAGCTTAAGGGGCCCCTACAATGAGCAGTTCTTC
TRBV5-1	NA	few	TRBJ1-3	CASSLEGRSTSGNTIYF	TGCGCCAGCAGCTTGGAGGGACGTAGTACCTCTGGAAACACCATATATTTT
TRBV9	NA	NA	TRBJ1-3	CASSVFSSGNTIYF	TGTGCCAGCAGCGTTTTTTCAAGTGGAAACACCATATATTTT
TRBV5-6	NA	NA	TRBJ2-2	CASKWGNTGELFF	TGTGCCAGCAAGTGGGGGAACACCGGGGAGCTGTTTTTT
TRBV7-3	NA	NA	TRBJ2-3	CASSLSPGRTDTQYF	TGTGCCAGCAGCTTATCTCCAGGGCGCACAGATACGCAGTATTTT
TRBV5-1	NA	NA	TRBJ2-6	CASWAGSGANVLTF	TGCGCCAGCTGGGCGGGCTCTGGGGCCAACGTCCTGACTTTC
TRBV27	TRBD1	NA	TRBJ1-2	CASSSTGGISYTF	TGTGCCAGCAGCTCTACAGGGGGTATTAGCTACACCTTC
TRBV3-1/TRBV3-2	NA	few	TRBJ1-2	CASSQGVSGGYTF	TGTGCCAGCAGCCAAGGTGTGTCGGGTGGCTACACCTTC
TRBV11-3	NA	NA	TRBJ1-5	CASSRGPSNQPQHF	TGTGCCAGCAGCCGGGGACCTAGCAATCAGCCCCAGCATTTT
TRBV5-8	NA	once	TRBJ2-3	CASSMGLFTDTQYF	TGTGCCAGCAGCATGGGACTTTTCACAGATACGCAGTATTTT
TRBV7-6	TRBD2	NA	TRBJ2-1	CASSSPRDGRAYNEQFF	TGTGCCAGCAGCTCCCCCCGGGACGGGAGGGCCTACAATGAGCAGTTCTTC
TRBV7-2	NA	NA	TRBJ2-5	CASSFFVGNQETQYF	TGTGCCAGCAGCTTCTTCGTGGGGAACCAAGAGACCCAGTACTTC
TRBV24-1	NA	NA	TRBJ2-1	CATSGDQIYNEQFF	TGTGCCACCAGTGGGGACCAAATCTACAATGAGCAGTTCTTC
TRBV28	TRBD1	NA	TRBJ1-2	CASRTIFFSGQGILNYGYTF	TGTGCCAGCAGAACGATATTTTTCTCGGGACAGGGAATATTGAACTATGGCTACACCTTC
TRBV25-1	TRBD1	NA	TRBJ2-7	CASSGDSRYEQYF	TGTGCCAGCAGTGGGGACAGTAGGTACGAGCAGTACTTC
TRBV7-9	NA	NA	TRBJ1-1	CASSFQGILEAFF	TGTGCCAGCAGCTTTCAAGGGATCCTTGAAGCTTTCTTT
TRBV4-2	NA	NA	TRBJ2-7	CASSQELERGRAYEQYF	TGTGCCAGCAGCCAAGAATTAGAACGGGGCAGGGCCTACGAGCAGTACTTC
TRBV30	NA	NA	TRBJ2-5	CAWSPRTAQETQYF	TGTGCCTGGAGTCCTAGGACGGCCCAAGAGACCCAGTACTTC
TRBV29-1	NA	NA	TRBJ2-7	CSVEVEGRLAYEQYF	TGCAGCGTTGAAGTAGAGGGGAGGCTCGCCTACGAGCAGTACTTC
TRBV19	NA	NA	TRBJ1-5	CASSNGGRQPQHF	TGTGCCAGTAGTAATGGGGGACGGCAGCCCCAGCATTTT
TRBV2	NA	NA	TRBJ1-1	CASSEWTVNTEAFF	TGTGCCAGCAGTGAGTGGACGGTGAACACTGAAGCTTTCTTT
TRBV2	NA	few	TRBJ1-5	CASSDGNQPQHF	TGTGCCAGCAGTGACGGCAATCAGCCCCAGCATTTT
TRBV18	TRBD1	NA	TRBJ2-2	CASSPRTGGTGELFF	TGTGCCAGCTCACCAAGGACAGGGGGGACCGGGGAGCTGTTTTTT
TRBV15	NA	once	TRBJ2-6	CATSRDKAGANVLTF	TGTGCCACCAGCAGAGATAAAGCTGGGGCCAACGTCCTGACTTTC
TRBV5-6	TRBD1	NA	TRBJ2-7	CASSLEGAMREQYF	TGTGCCAGCAGCTTGGAGGGGGCAATGAGGGAGCAGTACTTC
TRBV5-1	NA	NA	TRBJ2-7	CASSFRVGYEQYF	TGCGCCAGCAGCTTCAGGGTGGGCTACGAGCAGTACTTC
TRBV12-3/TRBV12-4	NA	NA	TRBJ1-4	CASLPGLRGKLFF	TGTGCCAGCCTCCCGGGGCTAAGGGGAAAACTGTTTTTT
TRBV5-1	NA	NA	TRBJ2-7	CASSSSGGPSSYEQYF	TGCGCCAGCAGCTCCTCTGGGGGGCCAAGCTCCTACGAGCAGTACTTC
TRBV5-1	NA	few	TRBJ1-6	CASSPVNAGPNSPLHF	TGCGCCAGCAGCCCGGTTAATGCGGGGCCTAATTCACCCCTCCACTTT
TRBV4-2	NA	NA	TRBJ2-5	CASSQERVAETQYF	TGTGCCAGCAGCCAAGAAAGGGTGGCAGAGACCCAGTACTTC
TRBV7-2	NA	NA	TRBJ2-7	CASSLGREYEQYF	TGTGCCAGCAGCTTAGGAAGGGAATACGAGCAGTACTTC
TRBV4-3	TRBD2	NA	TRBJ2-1	CASSQNWGLAGGRSSYNEQFF	TGCGCCAGCAGCCAGAACTGGGGGCTAGCGGGTGGGCGGAGCTCCTACAATGAGCAGTTCTTC
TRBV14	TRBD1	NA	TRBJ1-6	CASSLDRAGANSPLHF	TGTGCCAGCAGCCTGGACAGGGCTGGAGCTAATTCACCCCTCCACTTT
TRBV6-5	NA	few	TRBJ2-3	CASSTGTSADTQYF	TGTGCCAGCAGTACCGGGACCAGCGCAGATACGCAGTATTTT
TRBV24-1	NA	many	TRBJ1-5	CATSPRGQVEPQHF	TGTGCCACCAGTCCACGGGGCCAGGTGGAGCCCCAGCATTTT
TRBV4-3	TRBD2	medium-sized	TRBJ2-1	CASSQDLAGGYNEQFF	TGCGCCAGCAGCCAAGATCTAGCGGGAGGATACAATGAGCAGTTCTTC
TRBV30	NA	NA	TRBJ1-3	CARDTGLGNTIYF	TGCGCCCGGGACACAGGCCTTGGAAACACCATATATTTT
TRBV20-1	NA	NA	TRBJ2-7	CSASFLGQTGEQYF	TGCAGTGCTAGTTTCCTGGGGCAAACGGGCGAGCAGTACTTC
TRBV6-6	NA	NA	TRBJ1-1	CASSYASMNTEAFF	TGTGCCAGCAGTTACGCTTCAATGAACACTGAAGCTTTCTTT
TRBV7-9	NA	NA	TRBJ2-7	CASSLEGISYEQYF	TGTGCCAGCAGCTTAGAAGGGATCTCCTACGAGCAGTACTTC
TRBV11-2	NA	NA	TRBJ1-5	CASSMDGDSNQPQHF	TGTGCCAGCAGCATGGACGGAGATAGCAATCAGCCCCAGCATTTT
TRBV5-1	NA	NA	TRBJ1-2	CASSDRLNYGYTF	TGCGCCAGCAGCGACAGACTTAACTATGGCTACACCTTC
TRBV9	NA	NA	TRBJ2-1	CASSVRDWGLRGKEQFF	TGTGCCAGCAGCGTAAGGGATTGGGGGCTTAGGGGGAAAGAGCAGTTCTTC
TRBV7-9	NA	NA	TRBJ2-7	CASSGPGPSYEQYF	TGTGCCAGCAGCGGACCGGGACCATCCTACGAGCAGTACTTC
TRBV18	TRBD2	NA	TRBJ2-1	CASSPLLAGEYNEQFF	TGTGCCAGCTCACCATTACTAGCGGGAGAGTACAATGAGCAGTTCTTC
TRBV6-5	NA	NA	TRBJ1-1	CASSSGGSGYEAFF	TGTGCCAGCAGCTCTGGTGGGTCGGGATATGAAGCTTTCTTT